The entry below describes one T cell receptor (beta chain). TCRdb's copy holds only in-frame clones and misses some; the assay was immunoSEQ multiplex PCR. Of about 84,000 clones listed, 95% to 98% are singletons. V dropped 4 bases and J dropped 2; count of bases not matched to a gene: 4. The CDR3 spans 14 residues. The germline gives CDR1 WSHSY, CDR2 SAAADI. This sample was taken from a study of technical replicates of blood from a few donors. The chain employs TRBV10-2 and TRBJ1-1; 7 nucleotides align to TRBD1. This clonotype was obtained from a human donor in good health. The sequenced material came from T cells isolated from PBMCs. The DNA for the CDR3 is TGCGCCAGCAGTGTCAACAGGGGAAACACTGAAGCTTTCTTT. It encodes CASSVNRGNTEAFF.